These 5 T cell receptor beta chains share one sample of origin, sequenced in a study of shared clonotypes between healthy human individuals. Sequenced by immunoSEQ multiplex PCR; TCRdb stores in-frame clones only, minus some. The sample holds nearly 1,000,000 clones; roughly 72% are singletons and the top ten take about 1.5%. The specimen sequenced was memory CD4+ T cells sorted from blood. Subset meaning: CD45RA-negative fraction. Source of these receptors: a man between 18 and 29 years old in good health.

This chain uses TRBV6-6 with TRBJ2-7, with 7 positions matching TRBD2. The CDR3 is 14 residues long. The germline V gene has CDR1 MNHNY and CDR2 SVGAGI (reference sequence). V lost 5 bases to trimming and J lost 0 bases; unmatched junction nucleotides: 4. The DNA for the CDR3 is TGTGCCAGCAGTGATCAGCGGGGCTCCTACGAGCAGTACTTC. Translated, it gives CASSDQRGSYEQYF.

The chain is built from TRBV7-8 and TRBJ2-7; weak D call: TRBD1 (6 bases). CDR3 length equals 15 residues. Germline V gene lookup returns CDR1 SGHVS and CDR2 FQNEAQ. Trimming pared 2 bases from V and 0 bases from J, leaving 11 bases between. This CDR3 is CASSLWQGSSYEQYF. CDR3 nucleotide sequence: TGTGCCAGCAGCTTATGGCAGGGGAGCTCCTACGAGCAGTACTTC.

This clone was recorded a few times. This chain joins TRBV21-1 and TRBJ2-3; no DNA check was done on the table's D call, TRBD2. TRBV21-1 is flagged as a pseudogene. The CDR3 totals 15 residues. The CDR3 DNA reads TGTGCCAGCAGTCCCGGGACTAGCCTGGCAGATACGCAGTATTTT. It yields the protein CASSPGTSLADTQYF.

The table lists this clone with a count of one. The rearrangement joins TRBV30 to TRBJ1-5, with TRBD1 matching 7 bases. This CDR3 comprises 14 residues. Germline CDR1 GTSNPN, CDR2 SVGIG (reference sequence). The V gene end was trimmed by 4 bases and the J gene end by 8 bases; junction bases not matched to a gene: 11. CDR3 in amino acids: CAWTSGGPGEPQHF. Here the CDR3 DNA reads TGTGCCTGGACGTCAGGGGGGCCGGGGGAGCCCCAGCATTTT.

The V gene is TRBV11-2, the J gene TRBJ2-1; 9 nucleotides agree with TRBD2. The V and J ends lost 6 bases and 10 bases, in that order; junction bases with no gene match: 16. The CDR3 loop spans 16 amino acids. CDR1 is SGHAT, CDR2 FQNNGV, per germline. The CDR3, as DNA: TGTGCCAGCAGACCACAAGTGCGGGAGGGCCGAGTGGAGCAGTTCTTC. Residues: CASRPQVREGRVEQFF.